This TCR beta chain is drawn from a study of T cells after yellow fever vaccination. Looking at the study overall: SMART-Seq v4 Ultra Low Input served to prepare low-cell-number fractions. General study results and limits: By day 5 rather than day 15, the secondary response had peaked, though it was weaker. There was a small share of clonotypes that showed up in both the CD4 and CD8 compartments. Repertoires sorted by FACS could include abundant clonotypes that are contaminants from the bulk population.

There are 15 residues in the CDR3. The germline V gene has CDR1 MGHRA and CDR2 YSYEKL. V lost 2 bases to trimming and J lost 7 bases; unmatched junction nucleotides: 2. For this clonotype: The antigen is not known.

MiXCR was run by TCRdb on the 5' RACE reads, yielding one entry per CDR3 protein. The sample holds approximately 510,000 distinct CDR3 sequences, 20% to 25% seen once. Here the sequenced sample was PBMCs, taken roughly 20 days after the first yellow fever vaccination. The clonotype was recovered from a man aged 18 to 30 who received the YFV17D yellow fever vaccine. J is TRBJ1-6 and V is TRBV4-1; 10 bases map to TRBD1. As DNA, the CDR3 is TGCGCCAGCAGCCAACCGGGACAGGGGAATTCACCCCTCCACTTT. Translation gives CASSQPGQGNSPLHF.